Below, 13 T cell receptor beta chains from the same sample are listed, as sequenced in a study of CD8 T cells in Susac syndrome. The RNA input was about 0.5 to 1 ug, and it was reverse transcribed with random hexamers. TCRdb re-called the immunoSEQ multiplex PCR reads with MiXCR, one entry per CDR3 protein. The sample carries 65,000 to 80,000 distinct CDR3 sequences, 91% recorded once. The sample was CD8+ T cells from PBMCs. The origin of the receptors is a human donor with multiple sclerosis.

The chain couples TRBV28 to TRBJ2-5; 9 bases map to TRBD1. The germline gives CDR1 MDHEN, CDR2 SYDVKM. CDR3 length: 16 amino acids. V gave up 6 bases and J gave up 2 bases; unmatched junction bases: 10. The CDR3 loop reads CASSPPGTGRQETQYF. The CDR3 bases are TGTGCCAGCAGCCCCCCGGGGACAGGGCGACAAGAGACCCAGTACTTC. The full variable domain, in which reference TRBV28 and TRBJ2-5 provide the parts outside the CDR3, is DVKVTQSSRYLVKRTGEKVFLECVQDMDHENMFWYRQDPGLGLRLIYFSYDVKMKEKGDIPEGYSVSREKKERFSLILESASTNQTSMYLCASSPPGTGRQETQYFGPGTRLLVL.

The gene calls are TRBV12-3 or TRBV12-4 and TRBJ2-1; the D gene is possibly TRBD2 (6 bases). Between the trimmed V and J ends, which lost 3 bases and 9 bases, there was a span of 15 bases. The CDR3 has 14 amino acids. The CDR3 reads CASSLTDAGSEQFF. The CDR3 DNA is TGTGCCAGCAGTTTGACCGATGCCGGGAGTGAGCAGTTCTTC.

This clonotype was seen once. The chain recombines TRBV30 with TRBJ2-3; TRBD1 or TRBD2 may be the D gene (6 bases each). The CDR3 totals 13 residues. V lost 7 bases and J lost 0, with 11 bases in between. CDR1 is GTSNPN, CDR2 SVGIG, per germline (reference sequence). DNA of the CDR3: TGTGCCTCGGACAGCGGGAGCACAGATACGCAGTATTTT. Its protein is CASDSGSTDTQYF.

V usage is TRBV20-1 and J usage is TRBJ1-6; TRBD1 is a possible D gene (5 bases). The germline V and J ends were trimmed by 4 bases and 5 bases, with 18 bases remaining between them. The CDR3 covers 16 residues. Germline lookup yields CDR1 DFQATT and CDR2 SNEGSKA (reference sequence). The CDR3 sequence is CSATPRRGVHNSPLHF. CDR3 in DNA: TGCAGTGCTACCCCGCGGCGAGGGGTTCATAATTCACCCCTCCACTTT.

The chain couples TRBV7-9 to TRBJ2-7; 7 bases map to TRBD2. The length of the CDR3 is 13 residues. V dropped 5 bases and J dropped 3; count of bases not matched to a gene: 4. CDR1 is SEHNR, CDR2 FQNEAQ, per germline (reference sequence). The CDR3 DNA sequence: TGTGCCAGCAGCATCCCGGGGGGCTACGAGCAGTACTTC. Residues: CASSIPGGYEQYF.

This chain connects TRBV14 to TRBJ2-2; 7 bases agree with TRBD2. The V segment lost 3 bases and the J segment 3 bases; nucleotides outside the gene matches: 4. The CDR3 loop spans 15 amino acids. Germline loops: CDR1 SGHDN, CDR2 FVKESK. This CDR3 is CASSHGLDYTGELFF. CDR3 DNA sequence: TGTGCCAGCAGCCACGGACTAGATTACACCGGGGAGCTGTTTTTT.

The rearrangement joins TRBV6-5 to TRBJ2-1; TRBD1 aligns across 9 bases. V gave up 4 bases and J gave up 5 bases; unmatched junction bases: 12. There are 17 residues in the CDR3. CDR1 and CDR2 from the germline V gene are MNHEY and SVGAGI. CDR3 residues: CASSLSPGTGRHNEQFF. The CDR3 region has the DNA TGTGCCAGCAGTTTATCCCCCGGGACAGGGAGACACAATGAGCAGTTCTTC.

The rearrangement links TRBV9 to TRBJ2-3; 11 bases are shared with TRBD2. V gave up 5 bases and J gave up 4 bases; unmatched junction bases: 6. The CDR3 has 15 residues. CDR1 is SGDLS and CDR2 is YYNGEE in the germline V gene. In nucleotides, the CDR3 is TGTGCCAGCAGGGCTAGCGGGGGGATAGCAGATACGCAGTATTTT. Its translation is CASRASGGIADTQYF.

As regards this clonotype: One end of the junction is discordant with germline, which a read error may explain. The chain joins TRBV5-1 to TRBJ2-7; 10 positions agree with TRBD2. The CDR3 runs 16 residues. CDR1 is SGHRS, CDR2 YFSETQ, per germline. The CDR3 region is CASSLARTSGSHEQYF. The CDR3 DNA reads TGCGCCAGCAGCTTGGCCAGGACTAGCGGCTCCCACGAGCAGTACTTC.

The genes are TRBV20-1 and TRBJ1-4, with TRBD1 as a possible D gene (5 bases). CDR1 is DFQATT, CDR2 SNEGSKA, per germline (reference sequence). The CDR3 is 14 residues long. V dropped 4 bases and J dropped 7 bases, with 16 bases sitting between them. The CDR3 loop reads CSAIGLHGGEKLFF. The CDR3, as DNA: TGCAGTGCTATCGGACTTCATGGGGGTGAAAAACTGTTTTTT.

In DNA form, the CDR3 reads TGTGCCAGCAGCTTAGATCCGACTAGCGCTAGCTACGAGCAGTACTTC. Residues: CASSLDPTSASYEQYF. The chain carries TRBV11-2 and TRBJ2-7, with TRBD2 matching over 8 bases. CDR1 is SGHAT and CDR2 is FQNNGV in the germline V gene. The CDR3 length is 16 residues. Trimming cost V 0 bases and J 3 bases; bases outside gene matches: 7.

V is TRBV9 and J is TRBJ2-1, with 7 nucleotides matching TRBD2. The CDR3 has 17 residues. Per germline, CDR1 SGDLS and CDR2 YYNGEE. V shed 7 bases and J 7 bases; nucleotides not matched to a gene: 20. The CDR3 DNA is TGTGCCAGCGGACTAGGGGCCTCGGGCCTAGGTGGGAATGAGCAGTTCTTC. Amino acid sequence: CASGLGASGLGGNEQFF.

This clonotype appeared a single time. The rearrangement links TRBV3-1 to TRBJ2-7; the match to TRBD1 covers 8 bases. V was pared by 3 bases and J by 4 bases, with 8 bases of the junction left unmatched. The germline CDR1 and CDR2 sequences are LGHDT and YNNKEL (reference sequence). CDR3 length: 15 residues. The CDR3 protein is CASSHSRTGSYEQYF. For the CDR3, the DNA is TGTGCCAGCAGCCATTCCAGGACAGGGTCTTACGAGCAGTACTTC.